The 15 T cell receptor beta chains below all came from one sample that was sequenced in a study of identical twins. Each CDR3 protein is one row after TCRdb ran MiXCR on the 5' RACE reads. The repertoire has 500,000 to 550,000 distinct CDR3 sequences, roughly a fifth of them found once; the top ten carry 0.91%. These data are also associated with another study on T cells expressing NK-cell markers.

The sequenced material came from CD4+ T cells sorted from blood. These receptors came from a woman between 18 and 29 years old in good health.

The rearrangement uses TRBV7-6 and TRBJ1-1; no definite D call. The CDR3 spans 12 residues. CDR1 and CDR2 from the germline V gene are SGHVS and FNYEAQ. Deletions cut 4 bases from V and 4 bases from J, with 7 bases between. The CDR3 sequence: CASSYIGTEAFF. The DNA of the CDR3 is TGTGCCAGCAGCTATATAGGCACTGAAGCTTTCTTT.

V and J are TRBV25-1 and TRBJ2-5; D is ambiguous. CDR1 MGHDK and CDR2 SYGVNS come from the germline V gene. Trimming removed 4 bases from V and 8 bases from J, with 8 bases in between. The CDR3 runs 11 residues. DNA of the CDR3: TGTGCCAGCAGTGTGGCGGCAACCCAGTACTTC. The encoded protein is CASSVAATQYF.

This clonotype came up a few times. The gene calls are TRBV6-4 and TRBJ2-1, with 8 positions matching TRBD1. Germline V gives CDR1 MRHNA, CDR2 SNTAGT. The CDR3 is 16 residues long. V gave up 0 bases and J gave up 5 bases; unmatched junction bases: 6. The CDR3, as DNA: TGTGCCAGCAGTGACTCGCCTGGGACAGGTAACAATGAGCAGTTCTTC. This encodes CASSDSPGTGNNEQFF.

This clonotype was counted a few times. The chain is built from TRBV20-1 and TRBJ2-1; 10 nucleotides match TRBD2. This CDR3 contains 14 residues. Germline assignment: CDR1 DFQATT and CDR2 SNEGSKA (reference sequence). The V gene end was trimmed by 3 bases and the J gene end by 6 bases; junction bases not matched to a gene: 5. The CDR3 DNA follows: TGCAGTGCTAGTTTGCTAGCGGGAGTCAATGAGCAGTTCTTC. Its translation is CSASLLAGVNEQFF.

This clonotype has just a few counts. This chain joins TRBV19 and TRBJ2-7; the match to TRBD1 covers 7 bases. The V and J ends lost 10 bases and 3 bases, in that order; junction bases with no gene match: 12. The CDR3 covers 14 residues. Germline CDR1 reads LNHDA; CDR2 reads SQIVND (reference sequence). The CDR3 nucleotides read TGTGCCACCGCAAACGGACAGGCGATCTACGAGCAGTACTTC. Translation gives CATANGQAIYEQYF.

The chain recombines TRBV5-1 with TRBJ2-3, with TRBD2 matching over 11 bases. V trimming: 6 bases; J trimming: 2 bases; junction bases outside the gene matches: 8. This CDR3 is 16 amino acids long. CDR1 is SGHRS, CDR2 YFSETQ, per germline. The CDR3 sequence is CASTNLAGGYTDTQYF. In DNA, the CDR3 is TGCGCCAGCACCAATCTAGCGGGGGGCTACACAGATACGCAGTATTTT.

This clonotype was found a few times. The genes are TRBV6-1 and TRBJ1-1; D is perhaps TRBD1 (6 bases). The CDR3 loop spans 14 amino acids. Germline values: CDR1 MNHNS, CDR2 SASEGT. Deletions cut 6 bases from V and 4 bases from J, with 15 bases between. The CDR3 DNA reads TGTGCCAGCAGAAAAACGTACAGGGCCACTGAAGCTTTCTTT. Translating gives CASRKTYRATEAFF.

The CDR3 sequence: CASRRQGLDSPLHF. The CDR3 DNA follows: TGTGCCAGCAGGAGACAGGGATTGGACTCACCCCTCCACTTT. The chain uses TRBV3-1 and TRBJ1-6, with 7 bases matching TRBD1. Trimming cost V 6 bases and J 10 bases; bases outside gene matches: 9. Germline CDR1 is LGHDT and CDR2 is YNNKEL (reference sequence). CDR3 size: 14 residues.

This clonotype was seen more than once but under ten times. DNA of the CDR3: TGCAGCGTTCCGGGACAGGGAGTCGGTTTCTACGAGCAGTACTTC. This encodes CSVPGQGVGFYEQYF. The J gene is TRBJ2-7, the V gene TRBV29-1, with TRBD1 matching over 9 bases. CDR3 size: 15 residues. With V trimmed by 5 bases and J by 3 bases, 11 bases remained unmatched. Germline V lookup: CDR1 SQVTM, CDR2 ANQGSEA.

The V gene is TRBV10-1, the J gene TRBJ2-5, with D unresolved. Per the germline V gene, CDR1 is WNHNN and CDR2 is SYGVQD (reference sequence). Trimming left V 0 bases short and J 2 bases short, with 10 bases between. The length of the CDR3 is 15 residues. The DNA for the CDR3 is TGCGCCAGCAGTGAGTCGTCGGGCAGTCAAGAGACCCAGTACTTC. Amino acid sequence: CASSESSGSQETQYF.

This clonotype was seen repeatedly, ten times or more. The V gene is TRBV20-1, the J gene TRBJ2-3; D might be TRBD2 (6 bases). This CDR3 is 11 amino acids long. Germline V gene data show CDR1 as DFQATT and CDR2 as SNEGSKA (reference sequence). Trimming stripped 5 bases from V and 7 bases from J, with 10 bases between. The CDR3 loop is CSARLVNTQYF. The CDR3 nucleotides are TGCAGTGCTCGACTAGTGAATACGCAGTATTTT.

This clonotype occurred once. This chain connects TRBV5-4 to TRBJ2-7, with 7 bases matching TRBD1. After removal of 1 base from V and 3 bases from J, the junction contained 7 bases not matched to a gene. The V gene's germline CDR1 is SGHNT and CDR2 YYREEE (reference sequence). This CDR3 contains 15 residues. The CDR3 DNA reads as TGTGCCAGCAGCTTGAAAAAGTCAGGGGGCTACGAGCAGTACTTC. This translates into CASSLKKSGGYEQYF.

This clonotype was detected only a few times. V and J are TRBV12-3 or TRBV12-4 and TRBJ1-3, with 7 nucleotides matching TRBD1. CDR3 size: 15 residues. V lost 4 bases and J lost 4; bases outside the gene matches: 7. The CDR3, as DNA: TGTGCCAGCAGTTATGAGGACAGGCGGGGAAACACCATATATTTT. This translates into CASSYEDRRGNTIYF.

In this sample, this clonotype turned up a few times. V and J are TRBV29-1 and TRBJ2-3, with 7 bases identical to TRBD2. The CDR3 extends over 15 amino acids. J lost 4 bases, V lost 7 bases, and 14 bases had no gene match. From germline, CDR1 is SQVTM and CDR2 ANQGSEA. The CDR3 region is CSAGWAGDWSDTQYF. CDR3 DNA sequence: TGCAGCGCCGGGTGGGCGGGAGACTGGTCAGATACGCAGTATTTT.

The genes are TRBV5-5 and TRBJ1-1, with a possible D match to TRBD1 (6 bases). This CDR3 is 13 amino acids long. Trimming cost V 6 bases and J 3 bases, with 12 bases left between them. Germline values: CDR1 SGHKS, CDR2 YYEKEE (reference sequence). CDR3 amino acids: CASIWEGDTEAFF. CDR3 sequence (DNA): TGTGCCAGCATATGGGAGGGGGACACTGAAGCTTTCTTT.